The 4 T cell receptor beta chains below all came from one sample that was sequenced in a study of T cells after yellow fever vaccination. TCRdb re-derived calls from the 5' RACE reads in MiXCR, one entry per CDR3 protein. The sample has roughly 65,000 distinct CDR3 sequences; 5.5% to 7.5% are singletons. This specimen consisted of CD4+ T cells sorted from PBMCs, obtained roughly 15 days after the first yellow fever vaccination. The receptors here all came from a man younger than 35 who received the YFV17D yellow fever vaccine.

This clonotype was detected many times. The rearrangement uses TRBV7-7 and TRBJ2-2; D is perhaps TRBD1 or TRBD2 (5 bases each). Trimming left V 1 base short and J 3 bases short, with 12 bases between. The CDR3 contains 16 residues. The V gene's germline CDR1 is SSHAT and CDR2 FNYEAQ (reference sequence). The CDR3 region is CASSLEAGTDTGELFF. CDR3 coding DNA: TGTGCCAGCAGCTTAGAGGCAGGGACCGACACCGGGGAGCTGTTTTTT.

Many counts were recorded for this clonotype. CDR3 protein: CSARVLGQGAGELFF. DNA of the CDR3: TGCAGTGCTAGAGTTCTGGGACAGGGGGCCGGGGAGCTGTTTTTT. This chain uses TRBV20-1 with TRBJ2-2; the match to TRBD1 covers 11 bases. This CDR3 contains 15 residues. CDR1 is DFQATT, CDR2 SNEGSKA, per germline (reference sequence). V shed 1 base and J 6 bases; nucleotides not matched to a gene: 4.

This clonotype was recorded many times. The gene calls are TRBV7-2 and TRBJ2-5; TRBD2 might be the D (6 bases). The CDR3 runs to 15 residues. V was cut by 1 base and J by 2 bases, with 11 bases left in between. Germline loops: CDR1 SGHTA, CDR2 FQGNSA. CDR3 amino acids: CASSLVAGRQETQYF. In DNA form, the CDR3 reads TGTGCCAGCAGCTTAGTTGCGGGGCGACAAGAGACCCAGTACTTC.

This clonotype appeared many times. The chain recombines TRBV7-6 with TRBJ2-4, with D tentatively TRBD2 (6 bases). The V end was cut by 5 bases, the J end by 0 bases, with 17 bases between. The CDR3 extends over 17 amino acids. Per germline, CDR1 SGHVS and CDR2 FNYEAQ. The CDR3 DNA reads TGTGCCAGCAGCCCAGCGGGCTTAGGCCTAGCCAAAAACATTCAGTACTTC. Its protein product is CASSPAGLGLAKNIQYF.